The rows below give T cell receptor beta chains drawn from one sample of a study of tumor T cells in aggressive B-cell lymphoma. Generated by immunoSEQ multiplex PCR, the TCRdb table keeps only in-frame clones and is missing some. The sample gives some 3,500 clones, around nine tenths of which show up once; 6.5% to 9% is in the top ten. The sequenced sample consisted of tumor tissue. Receptors were obtained from an adult with diffuse large B cell lymphoma. Each CDR3 is given with its conserved first and last residue. A D gene is named only where the DNA matches it firmly. The size entry is marked missing in some rows and otherwise reads once, few, many or a size class.

>TRBJ1-6|NA|TRBV5-1|TRBD1
CVSRKTGTENSPLHF
TGCGTCAGCAGAAAGACCGGGACAGAAAATTCACCCCTCCACTTT
>TRBJ1-1|NA|TRBV5-6|NA
CASSLRGTEAFF
TGTGCCAGCAGCTTGCGGGGCACTGAAGCTTTCTTT
>TRBJ2-5|once|TRBV9|TRBD1
CASRDRGQETQYF
TGTGCCAGCAGGGACAGGGGGCAAGAGACCCAGTACTTC
>TRBJ2-2|NA|TRBV7-9|TRBD2
CASSHRTSLGTGELFF
TGTGCCAGCAGCCATCGGACTAGCTTGGGCACCGGGGAGCTGTTTTTT
>TRBJ2-7|NA|TRBV6-5|TRBD2
CASSYWGTSGRTQYF
TGTGCCAGCAGTTACTGGGGGACTAGCGGGAGGACGCAGTACTTC
>TRBJ1-1|once|TRBV5-1|NA
CASSSLVPGAEAFF
TGCGCCAGCAGCTCCCTTGTCCCGGGGGCTGAAGCTTTCTTT
>TRBJ1-3|NA|TRBV9|NA
CASSLRANTIYF
TGTGCCAGCAGCCTGCGGGCTAACACCATATATTTT
>TRBJ2-2|NA|TRBV7-3|TRBD1
CASRRNRGTGELFF
TGTGCCAGCAGACGAAACAGGGGCACCGGGGAGCTGTTTTTT
>TRBJ1-1|NA|TRBV6-6|NA
CASSYSTGAEAFF
TGTGCCAGCAGTTACTCTACGGGGGCTGAAGCTTTCTTT
>TRBJ2-1|NA|TRBV7-2|TRBD2
CASNLLAGTYNEQFF
TGTGCCAGCAACCTTTTAGCGGGAACCTACAATGAGCAGTTCTTC
>TRBJ2-3|NA|TRBV19|NA
CASSTTSKGDTQYF
TGTGCCAGTAGTACAACTAGTAAGGGAGATACGCAGTATTTT
>TRBJ2-1|NA|TRBV14|TRBD1
CASSQDLGQGSNEQFF
TGTGCCAGCAGCCAAGATTTGGGACAGGGGAGTAATGAGCAGTTCTTC
>TRBJ1-1|NA|TRBV11-2|NA
CASSPTPLNTEAFF
TGTGCCAGCAGCCCGACACCCTTGAACACTGAAGCTTTCTTT
>TRBJ2-5|NA|TRBV18|NA
CASRKWTNQETQYF
TGTGCCAGCCGAAAATGGACTAACCAAGAGACCCAGTACTTC
>TRBJ1-2|NA|TRBV5-1|NA
CASSVGGDGISGYTF
TGCGCCAGCAGCGTCGGGGGGGATGGTATCTCTGGCTACACCTTC
>TRBJ2-1|once|TRBV7-9|NA
CASSLARGGLRHTYNEQFF
TGTGCCAGCAGCTTAGCGCGTGGGGGCCTCCGACACACCTACAATGAGCAGTTCTTC
>TRBJ2-7|NA|TRBV2|NA
CVSRGGDYEQYF
TGTGTCAGCAGAGGCGGGGATTACGAGCAGTACTTC
>TRBJ2-7|NA|TRBV11-1|TRBD2
CATAWGGNYEQYF
TGTGCCACCGCCTGGGGAGGGAACTACGAGCAGTACTTC
>TRBJ1-1|NA|TRBV5-6|NA
CASSLVVGDTEAFF
TGTGCCAGCAGCTTGGTGGTAGGGGACACTGAAGCTTTCTTT
>TRBJ2-1|NA|TRBV11-2|TRBD2
CASSFGLAAYYNEQFF
TGTGCCAGCAGCTTCGGACTAGCGGCATATTACAATGAGCAGTTCTTC
>TRBJ2-5|once|TRBV7-9|NA
CASSPSQTGGIETQYF
TGTGCCAGCAGCCCCTCTCAAACGGGGGGCATCGAGACCCAGTACTTC
>TRBJ2-5|NA|TRBV19|NA
CASRKPGPGETQYF
TGTGCCAGTAGAAAGCCAGGCCCGGGGGAGACCCAGTACTTC
>TRBJ1-3|NA|TRBV5-4|TRBD1
CASSVRQGLSGNTIYF
TGTGCCAGCAGCGTCCGACAGGGCCTTTCTGGAAACACCATATATTTT
>TRBJ2-1|NA|TRBV7-3|TRBD2
CASSPTAGTRGGEQFF
TGTGCCAGCAGCCCCACCGCCGGGACTAGGGGCGGTGAGCAGTTCTTC
>TRBJ2-7|NA|TRBV29-1|NA
CSVVGGEGPEQYF
TGCAGCGTTGTGGGGGGAGAAGGGCCCGAGCAGTACTTC
>TRBJ2-7|NA|TRBV19|NA
CASSRDSGNTYEQYF
TGTGCCAGTAGCCGGGACTCGGGGAATACCTACGAGCAGTACTTC
>TRBJ2-3|NA|TRBV20-1|NA
CSASRVDTQYF
TGCAGTGCCAGCAGGGTGGATACGCAGTATTTT
>TRBJ2-2|NA|TRBV7-9|TRBD1
CASSFPSGTENTGELFF
TGTGCCAGCAGCTTCCCTTCCGGGACAGAGAACACCGGGGAGCTGTTTTTT
>TRBJ2-3|NA|TRBV15|NA
CATSRDGGVSTDTQYF
TGTGCCACCAGCAGAGATGGCGGGGTCAGCACAGATACGCAGTATTTT
>TRBJ1-1|NA|TRBV5-1|NA
CASSFQLNTEAFF
TGCGCCAGCAGCTTTCAGTTGAACACTGAAGCTTTCTTT
>TRBJ1-3|NA|TRBV6-1|NA
CASSEAHRGINTIYF
TGTGCCAGCAGTGAAGCGCACCGGGGGATAAACACCATATATTTT
>TRBJ2-7|NA|TRBV10-2|TRBD1
CASSETGVYEQYF
TGCGCCAGCAGTGAGACAGGGGTCTACGAGCAGTACTTC
>TRBJ2-7|NA|TRBV28|NA
CASSLSSYPDYEQYF
TGTGCCAGCAGTTTAAGCTCATACCCCGACTACGAGCAGTACTTC
>TRBJ1-1|NA|TRBV29-1|NA
CSAWLGGTKAFF
TGCAGCGCTTGGCTGGGTGGCACTAAAGCTTTCTTT
>TRBJ1-1|NA|TRBV30|NA
CAWGRGYNTEAFF
TGTGCCTGGGGGAGGGGATACAACACTGAAGCTTTCTTT
>TRBJ2-7|NA|TRBV6-6|TRBD1
CASSPSGTGSYEQYF
TGTGCCAGCAGTCCCTCCGGGACAGGATCTTACGAGCAGTACTTC
>TRBJ2-3|NA|TRBV12-5|TRBD2
CASGLAGGFTDTQYF
TGTGCTAGTGGCTTAGCGGGGGGATTCACAGATACGCAGTATTTT
>TRBJ1-6|NA|TRBV5-8|NA
CASSFSGLSYNSPLHF
TGTGCCAGCAGCTTTTCCGGACTCTCCTATAATTCACCCCTCCACTTT
>TRBJ2-7|NA|TRBV18|NA
CASSPAVTGEQYF
TGTGCCAGCTCACCGGCGGTGACGGGGGAGCAGTACTTC
>TRBJ2-7|NA|TRBV15|TRBD2
CATSTGLAGGLDQYF
TGTGCCACCAGCACGGGACTAGCGGGGGGGCTAGATCAGTACTTC
>TRBJ2-7|NA|TRBV19|NA
CASRDSTAQQYF
TGTGCCAGTAGGGACTCGACCGCCCAGCAGTACTTC
>TRBJ2-7|NA|TRBV4-1|NA
CASSLGSSYEQYF
TGCGCCAGCAGCCTCGGGAGCTCCTACGAGCAGTACTTC
>TRBJ2-5|NA|TRBV27|NA
CASSLRGGTTQYF
TGTGCCAGCAGTTTACGGGGCGGGACGACCCAGTACTTC
>TRBJ2-3|NA|TRBV21-1|NA
CASTQSYSSGSKDTQYF
TGTGCCAGCACCCAGTCCTACTCTAGCGGGAGTAAAGATACGCAGTATTTT
>TRBJ2-3|NA|TRBV7-2|TRBD2
CASSLSGSGSTDTQYF
TGTGCCAGCAGCTTGAGCGGGAGTGGGAGCACAGATACGCAGTATTTT
>TRBJ2-7|once|TRBV28|TRBD2
CASSYPAGDEQYF
TGTGCCAGCAGTTACCCCGCGGGGGACGAGCAGTACTTC
>TRBJ2-7|NA|TRBV5-1|NA
CASSPFGLWEQYF
TGCGCCAGCAGCCCATTCGGACTCTGGGAGCAGTACTTC
>TRBJ1-2|NA|TRBV6-1|NA
CASSIPWGQSYGYTF
TGTGCTAGCAGTATACCCTGGGGCCAATCGTATGGCTACACCTTC
>TRBJ2-4|once|TRBV18|NA
CASSPRLVGLAKNIQYF
TGTGCCAGCTCACCGCGGTTAGTGGGACTAGCCAAAAACATTCAGTACTTC